The 4 T cell receptor beta chains below were found in one sample sequenced in a study of cytomegalovirus exposure and HLA in healthy donors. A multiplex PCR was run with 60 Vbeta primers and 13 Jbeta primers. Clones were sequenced by immunoSEQ multiplex PCR, and TCRdb holds only the in-frame ones, with some missing. The data show some 170,000 clones, more than 65% seen once. Sample: PBMCs. The source is a young man in good health and CMV-seropositive.

The chain couples TRBV5-6 to TRBJ1-5, with D unresolved. The CDR3 consists of 15 residues. Looked up from germline, CDR1 is SGHDT and CDR2 is YYEEEE. The V end lost 4 bases, the J end lost 0 bases, and 11 bases lay between the germline ends. The chain's CDR3 is CASSANSYSNQPQHF. DNA of the CDR3: TGTGCCAGCAGCGCTAACAGTTATAGCAATCAGCCCCAGCATTTT. Full variable domain (rest looked up from reference TRBV5-6 and TRBJ1-5): DAGVTQSPTHLIKTRGQQVTLRCSPKSGHDTVSWYQQALGQGPQFIFQYYEEEERQRGNFPDRFSGHQFPNYSSELNVNALLLGDSALYLCASSANSYSNQPQHFGDGTRLSIL.

This sequence joins TRBV2 and TRBJ1-1; 10 positions match TRBD1. V trimming: 6 bases; J trimming: 1 base; junction bases outside the gene matches: 5. This CDR3 comprises 15 residues. Germline loops: CDR1 SNHLY, CDR2 FYNNEI. The CDR3 loop reads CASRGDRGPNTEAFF. CDR3 sequence (DNA): TGTGCCAGCAGGGGGGACAGGGGACCGAACACTGAAGCTTTCTTT.

The chain combines TRBV6-1 with TRBJ2-2; D not resolved. This CDR3 comprises 13 residues. V lost 8 bases to trimming and J lost 1 base, with 8 bases between them. Looked up from germline, CDR1 is MNHNS and CDR2 is SASEGT. For the CDR3, the DNA is TGTGCCAGCGGTGCTCTGAACACCGGGGAGCTGTTTTTT. Translation gives CASGALNTGELFF.

This clone has only a few counts. This sequence joins TRBV2 and TRBJ2-2, with TRBD1 matching over 7 bases. The germline CDR1 and CDR2 sequences are SNHLY and FYNNEI. This CDR3 contains 14 residues. V lost 4 bases, J lost 6 bases, and 5 bases stayed unmatched. Here the CDR3 DNA reads TGTGCCAGCAGTGGAACAGGGGTGGCCGGGGAGCTGTTTTTT. This gives the protein CASSGTGVAGELFF.